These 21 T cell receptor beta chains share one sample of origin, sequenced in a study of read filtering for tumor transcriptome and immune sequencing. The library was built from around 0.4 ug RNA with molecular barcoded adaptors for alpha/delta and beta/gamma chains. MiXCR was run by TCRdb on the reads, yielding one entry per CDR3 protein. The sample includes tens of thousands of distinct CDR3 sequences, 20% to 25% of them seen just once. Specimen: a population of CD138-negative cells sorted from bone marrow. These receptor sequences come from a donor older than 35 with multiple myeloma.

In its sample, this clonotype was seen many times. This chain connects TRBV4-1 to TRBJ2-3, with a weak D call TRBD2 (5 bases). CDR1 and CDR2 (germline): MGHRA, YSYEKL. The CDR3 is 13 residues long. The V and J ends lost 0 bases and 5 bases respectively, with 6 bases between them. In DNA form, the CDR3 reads TGCGCCAGCAGCCAAGAAGGGAGAGATACGCAGTATTTT. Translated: CASSQEGRDTQYF.

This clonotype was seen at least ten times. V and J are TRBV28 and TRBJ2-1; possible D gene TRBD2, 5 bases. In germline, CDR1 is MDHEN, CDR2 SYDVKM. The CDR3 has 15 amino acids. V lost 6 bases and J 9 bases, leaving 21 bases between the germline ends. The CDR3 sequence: CASSLRGPGVGEQFF. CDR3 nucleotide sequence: TGTGCCAGCAGCCTGAGAGGGCCCGGCGTGGGTGAGCAGTTCTTC.

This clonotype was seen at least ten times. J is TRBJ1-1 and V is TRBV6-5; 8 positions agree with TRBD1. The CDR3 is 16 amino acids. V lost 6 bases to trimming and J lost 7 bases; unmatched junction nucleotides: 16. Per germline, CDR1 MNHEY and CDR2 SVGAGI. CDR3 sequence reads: CASSPGQGRGTSEAFF. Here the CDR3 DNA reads TGTGCCAGCAGCCCCGGACAGGGCAGGGGAACTAGTGAAGCTTTCTTT.

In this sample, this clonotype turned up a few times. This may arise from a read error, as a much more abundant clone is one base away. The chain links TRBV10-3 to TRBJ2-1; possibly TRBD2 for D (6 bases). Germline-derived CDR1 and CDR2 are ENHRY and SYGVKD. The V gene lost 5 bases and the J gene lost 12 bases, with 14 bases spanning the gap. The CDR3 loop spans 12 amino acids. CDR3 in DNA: TGTGCCATCAGTCCGGGACTGGCAGTGCAGTTCTTC. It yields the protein CAISPGLAVQFF.

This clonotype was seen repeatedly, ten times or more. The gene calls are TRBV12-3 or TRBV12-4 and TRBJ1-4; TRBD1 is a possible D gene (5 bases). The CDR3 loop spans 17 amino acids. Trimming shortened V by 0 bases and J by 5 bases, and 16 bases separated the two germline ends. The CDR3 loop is CASSLAPGPGYNEKLFF. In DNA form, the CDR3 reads TGTGCCAGCAGTTTAGCGCCAGGTCCAGGGTACAATGAAAAACTGTTTTTT.

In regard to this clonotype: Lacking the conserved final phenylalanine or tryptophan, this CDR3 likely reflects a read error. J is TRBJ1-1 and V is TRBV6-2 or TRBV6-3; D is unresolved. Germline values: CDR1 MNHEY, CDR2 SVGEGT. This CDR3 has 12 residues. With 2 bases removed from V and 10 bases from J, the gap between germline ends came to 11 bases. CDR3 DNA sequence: TGTGCCAGCAGTTACGGGAACCCTGGAGCTTTCCTT. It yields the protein CASSYGNPGAFL.

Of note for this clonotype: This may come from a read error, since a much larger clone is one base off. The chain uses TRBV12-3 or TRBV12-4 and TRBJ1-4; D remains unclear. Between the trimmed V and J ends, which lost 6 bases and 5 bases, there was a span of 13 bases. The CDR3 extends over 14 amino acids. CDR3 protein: CASSPGRGNEKLFF. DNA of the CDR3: TGTGCCAGCAGCCCTGGACGGGGAAATGAAAAACTGTTTTTT.

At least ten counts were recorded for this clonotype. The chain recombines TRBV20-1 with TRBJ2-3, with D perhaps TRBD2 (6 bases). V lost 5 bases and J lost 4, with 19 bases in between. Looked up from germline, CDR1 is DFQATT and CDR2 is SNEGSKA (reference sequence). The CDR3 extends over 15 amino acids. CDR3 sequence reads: CSAAPGESVSDTQYF. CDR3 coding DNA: TGCAGTGCTGCCCCGGGGGAGAGTGTGTCAGATACGCAGTATTTT.

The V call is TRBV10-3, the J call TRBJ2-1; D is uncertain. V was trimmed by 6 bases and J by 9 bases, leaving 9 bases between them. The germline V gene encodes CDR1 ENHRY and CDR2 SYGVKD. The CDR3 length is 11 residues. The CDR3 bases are TGTGCCATCAGCGCCACCCGTGAGCAGTTCTTC. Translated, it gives CAISATREQFF.

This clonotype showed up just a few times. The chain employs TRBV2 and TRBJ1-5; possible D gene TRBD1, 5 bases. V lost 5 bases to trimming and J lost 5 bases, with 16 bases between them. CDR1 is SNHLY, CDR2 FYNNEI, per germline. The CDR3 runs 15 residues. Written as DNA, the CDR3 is TGTGCCAGCAGTAAAGACAGCGGGGGGTATCAGCCCCAGCATTTT. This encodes CASSKDSGGYQPQHF.

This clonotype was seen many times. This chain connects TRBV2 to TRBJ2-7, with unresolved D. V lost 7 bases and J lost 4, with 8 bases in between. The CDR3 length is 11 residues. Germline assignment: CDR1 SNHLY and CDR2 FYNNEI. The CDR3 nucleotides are TGTGCCAGCACCGAAAGGTACGAGCAGTACTTC. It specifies CASTERYEQYF.

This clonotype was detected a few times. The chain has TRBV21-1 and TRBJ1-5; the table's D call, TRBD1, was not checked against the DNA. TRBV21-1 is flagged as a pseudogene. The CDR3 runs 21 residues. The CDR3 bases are TGTGCCAGCAGCAAAACCAATCTTTTGGCAGGGGCAGGGTATAGCAATCAGCCCCAGCATTTT. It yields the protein CASSKTNLLAGAGYSNQPQHF.

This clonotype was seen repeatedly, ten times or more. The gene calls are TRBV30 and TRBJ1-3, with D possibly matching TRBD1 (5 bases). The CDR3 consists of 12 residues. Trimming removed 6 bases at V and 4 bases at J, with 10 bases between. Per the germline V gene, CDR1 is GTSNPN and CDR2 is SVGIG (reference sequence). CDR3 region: CACRESGNTIYF. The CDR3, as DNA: TGTGCCTGCAGGGAGTCCGGAAACACCATATATTTT.

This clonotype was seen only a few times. CDR3 amino acids: CAIRNRDREYEQYF. CDR3 coding DNA: TGTGCCATCAGGAATCGGGACAGGGAATACGAGCAGTACTTC. The rearrangement links TRBV10-3 to TRBJ2-7, with 9 bases fitting TRBD1. This CDR3 contains 14 residues. With 6 bases clipped from V and 4 bases from J, the junction kept 7 bases outside the gene matches. Germline V lookup: CDR1 ENHRY, CDR2 SYGVKD.

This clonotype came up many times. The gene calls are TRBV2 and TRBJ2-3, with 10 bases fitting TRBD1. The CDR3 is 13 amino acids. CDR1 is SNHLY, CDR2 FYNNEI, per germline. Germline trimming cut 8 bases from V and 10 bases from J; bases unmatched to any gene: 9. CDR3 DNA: TGTGCCAGCTCGGGACAGGGGAAACCCTCGCAGTATTTT. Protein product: CASSGQGKPSQYF. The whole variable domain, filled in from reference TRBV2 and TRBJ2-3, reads EPEVTQTPSHQVTQMGQEVILRCVPISNHLYFYWYRQILGQKVEFLVSFYNNEISEKSEIFDDQFSVERPDGSNFTLKIRSTKLEDSAMYFCASSGQGKPSQYFGPGTRLTVL.

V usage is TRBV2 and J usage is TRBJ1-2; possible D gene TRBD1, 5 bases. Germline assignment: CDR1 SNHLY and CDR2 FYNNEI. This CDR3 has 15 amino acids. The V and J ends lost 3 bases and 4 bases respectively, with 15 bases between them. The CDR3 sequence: CASSDQGSQSYGYTF. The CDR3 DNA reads TGTGCCAGCAGTGACCAGGGTTCTCAGAGCTATGGCTACACCTTC.

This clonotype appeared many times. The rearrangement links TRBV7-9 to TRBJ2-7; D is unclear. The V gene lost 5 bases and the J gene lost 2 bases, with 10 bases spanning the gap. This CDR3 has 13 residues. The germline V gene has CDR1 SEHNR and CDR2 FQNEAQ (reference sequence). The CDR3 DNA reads TGTGCCAGCAGCCCGGCAGTTGCCTACGAGCAGTACTTC. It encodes CASSPAVAYEQYF.

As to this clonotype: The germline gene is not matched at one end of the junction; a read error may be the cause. CDR3 in DNA: TGTGTCAGTAGTATAGCGGCGGGGCGATCTAGCACAGATACGCAGTATTTT. Its protein is CVSSIAAGRSSTDTQYF. V usage is TRBV19 and J usage is TRBJ2-3; TRBD2 is a possible D gene (6 bases). The CDR3 totals 17 residues. The germline V gene encodes CDR1 LNHDA and CDR2 SQIVND (reference sequence).

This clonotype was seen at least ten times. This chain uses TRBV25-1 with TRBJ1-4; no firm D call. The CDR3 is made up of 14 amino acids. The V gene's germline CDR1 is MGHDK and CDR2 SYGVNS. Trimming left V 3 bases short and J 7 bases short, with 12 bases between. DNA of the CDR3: TGTGCCAGCAGTGATTGGCACGTTGTTGAAAAACTGTTTTTT. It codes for CASSDWHVVEKLFF.

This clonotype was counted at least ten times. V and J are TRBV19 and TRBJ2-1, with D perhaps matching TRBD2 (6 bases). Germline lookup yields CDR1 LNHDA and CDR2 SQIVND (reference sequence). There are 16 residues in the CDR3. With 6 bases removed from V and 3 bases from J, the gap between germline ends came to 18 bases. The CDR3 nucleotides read TGTGCCAGTAGCCCCCTGGGTAGCGGATACTACAATGAGCAGTTCTTC. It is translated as CASSPLGSGYYNEQFF.

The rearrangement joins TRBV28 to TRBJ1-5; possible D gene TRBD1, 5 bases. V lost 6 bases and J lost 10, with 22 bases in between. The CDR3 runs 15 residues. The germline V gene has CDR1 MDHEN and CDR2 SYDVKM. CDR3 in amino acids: CASRSGQGLSSPQHF. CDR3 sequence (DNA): TGTGCCAGCAGATCAGGGCAGGGTCTCTCATCCCCCCAGCATTTT.